A single sample gave rise to the 30 T cell receptor beta chains below, sequenced in a study of shared clonotypes between healthy human individuals. Libraries were prepared by immunoSEQ multiplex PCR; TCRdb keeps only in-frame clonotypes and omits some of them. Seen here are just over 2,000,000 clones, roughly 95% observed once, and the top ten hold more than 0.1%. Sequencing was performed on naive CD4+ T cells sorted from blood. Sample subset: CD45RA+ positively selected. The receptors come from a man between 18 and 35 years old in good health.

The V call is TRBV28, the J call TRBJ1-2, with D hard to call. Between the trimmed V and J ends, which lost 3 bases and 0 bases, there was a span of 17 bases. CDR1 and CDR2 from the germline V gene are MDHEN and SYDVKM. The CDR3 runs 17 residues. The CDR3, as DNA: TGTGCCAGCAGTTTTTTAGGAAGAGACTCTACTAACTATGGCTACACCTTC. Protein: CASSFLGRDSTNYGYTF.

The J gene is TRBJ2-3, the V gene TRBV7-2; TRBD2 matches 11 bases. CDR3 length equals 15 residues. In germline, CDR1 is SGHTA, CDR2 FQGNSA. V shed 0 bases and J 6 bases; nucleotides not matched to a gene: 2. Written as DNA, the CDR3 is TGTGCCAGCAGCTTAGCTAGCGGGGGGGCCGATACGCAGTATTTT. Protein sequence: CASSLASGGADTQYF. The full variable domain, with the rest looked up from reference TRBV7-2 and TRBJ2-3, is GAGVSQSPSNKVTEKGKDVELRCDPISGHTALYWYRQSLGQGLEFLIYFQGNSAPDKSGLPSDRFSAERTGGSVSTLTIQRTQQEDSAVYLCASSLASGGADTQYFGPGTRLTVL.

V and J are TRBV29-1 and TRBJ2-1; 11 nucleotides line up with TRBD1. After removal of 6 bases from V and 8 bases from J, the junction contained 12 bases not matched to a gene. Germline V gene lookup returns CDR1 SQVTM and CDR2 ANQGSEA. The length of the CDR3 is 15 residues. CDR3 loop: CSVWIWTGGSDEQFF. DNA for the CDR3: TGCAGCGTCTGGATTTGGACAGGGGGCTCAGATGAGCAGTTCTTC.

DNA for the CDR3: TGTGCCAGTAGTTGGGGGGTCTCCTATAATTCACCCCTCCACTTT. This translates into CASSWGVSYNSPLHF. The chain couples TRBV19 to TRBJ1-6, with D possibly TRBD1 on 5 matching bases. Germline CDR1 and CDR2: LNHDA and SQIVND (reference sequence). The V end lost 5 bases, the J end lost 0 bases, and 8 bases lay between the germline ends. This CDR3 has 15 amino acids.

V gene TRBV28 combines with J gene TRBJ2-2, with D perhaps TRBD2 (6 bases). The CDR3 loop spans 15 amino acids. Germline CDR1 and CDR2: MDHEN and SYDVKM. V was cut by 4 bases and J by 5 bases, with 14 bases left in between. The CDR3 reads CASSSKTTSTGELFF. Written as DNA, the CDR3 is TGTGCCAGCAGTTCGAAAACGACTAGTACCGGGGAGCTGTTTTTT.

V is TRBV27 and J is TRBJ2-2, with a weak D call TRBD1 (6 bases). V lost 8 bases, J lost 4 bases, and 32 bases lay in between. Germline V gene sequence: CDR1 MNHEY, CDR2 SMNVEV (reference sequence). This CDR3 contains 20 residues. The CDR3 DNA reads TGTGCCAGCGGAAGACAGGTTAGGGCCGTTCGGGCAAGCGGCACCGGGGAGCTGTTTTTT. It is translated as CASGRQVRAVRASGTGELFF.

The rearrangement links TRBV5-4 to TRBJ2-7; 10 bases fit TRBD2. The length of the CDR3 is 14 residues. The germline gives CDR1 SGHNT, CDR2 YYREEE (reference sequence). The trim removed 4 bases at V and 7 bases at J, leaving 8 bases unmatched. In DNA, the CDR3 is TGTGCCAGCAGCCGAGCGGGAGGGCCGGGGGAGCAGTACTTC. It translates to CASSRAGGPGEQYF.

The V call is TRBV7-2, the J call TRBJ2-5; D tentatively fits TRBD1 or TRBD2 (6 bases each). Germline CDR1 is SGHTA and CDR2 is FQGNSA. V was trimmed by 5 bases and J by 0 bases, leaving 19 bases between them. This CDR3 has 17 amino acids. DNA for the CDR3: TGTGCCAGCAGCCGCTTATCGGGGGCGGGTTACCAAGAGACCCAGTACTTC. Its translation is CASSRLSGAGYQETQYF.

The rearrangement links TRBV12-5 to TRBJ1-4; TRBD1 matches 7 bases. V dropped 6 bases and J dropped 13; count of bases not matched to a gene: 11. The germline gives CDR1 LGHNT, CDR2 FRNRAP. The CDR3 extends over 13 amino acids. The CDR3 is CASGYRGSGGLFF. The CDR3 DNA sequence: TGTGCTAGTGGCTACAGGGGATCGGGGGGACTGTTTTTT.

CDR3 bases: TGTGCCAGCTCACCAGGGGGGAGGGTGGCCCAGCATTTT. This encodes CASSPGGRVAQHF. The V call is TRBV18, the J call TRBJ1-5, with D perhaps matching TRBD1 (5 bases). The CDR3 is made up of 13 amino acids. In germline, CDR1 is KGHSH, CDR2 LQKENI. V was trimmed by 2 bases and J by 11 bases, leaving 13 bases between them.

The chain joins TRBV13 to TRBJ2-5, with D possibly being TRBD2 (6 bases). CDR1 and CDR2 from the germline V gene are PRHDT and FYEKMQ (reference sequence). This CDR3 has 16 residues. The V end was cut by 6 bases, the J end by 1 base, with 18 bases between. The CDR3 is CASSSGGIASQETQYF. In nucleotides, the CDR3 is TGTGCCAGCAGTTCTGGAGGGATCGCGTCCCAAGAGACCCAGTACTTC.

The chain joins TRBV7-9 to TRBJ1-3, with TRBD1 identical over 7 bases. Germline values: CDR1 SEHNR, CDR2 FQNEAQ (reference sequence). Germline trimming cut 3 bases from V and 0 bases from J; bases unmatched to any gene: 2. CDR3 length: 15 residues. CDR3 nucleotides: TGTGCCAGCAGCTTGGCAGGGGGCTCTGGAAACACCATATATTTT. Translating gives CASSLAGGSGNTIYF.

In this sample, this clone turned up once. The chain is built from TRBV2 and TRBJ2-5; 7 bases map to TRBD2. Germline-derived CDR1 and CDR2 are SNHLY and FYNNEI. This CDR3 is built from 15 residues. The trim removed 6 bases at V and 4 bases at J, leaving 11 bases unmatched. CDR3 bases: TGTGCCAGCAGAGCCTCCGGGACTATGCTAGAGACCCAGTACTTC. It yields the protein CASRASGTMLETQYF.

The rearrangement joins TRBV6-1 to TRBJ1-3; D remains ambiguous. V dropped 4 bases and J dropped 2 bases, with 18 bases sitting between them. The CDR3 has 17 residues. Germline CDR1 MNHNS, CDR2 SASEGT. The CDR3: CASSVVRSALAGNTIYF. The CDR3 DNA is TGTGCCAGCAGTGTAGTGCGGTCGGCGCTGGCTGGAAACACCATATATTTT.

V and J are TRBV10-2 and TRBJ2-7; D is ambiguous. Trimming removed 6 bases at V and 0 bases at J, with 12 bases between. CDR1 and CDR2 from the germline V gene are WSHSY and SAAADI. The CDR3 has 14 amino acids. The CDR3 bases are TGCGCCAGCAGCGACGGATTAAGCTCCTACGAGCAGTACTTC. Translation: CASSDGLSSYEQYF.

This chain links TRBV5-1 with TRBJ2-5; TRBD2 matches 12 bases. This CDR3 comprises 15 residues. V dropped 4 bases and J dropped 2; count of bases not matched to a gene: 3. Looked up from germline, CDR1 is SGHRS and CDR2 is YFSETQ. CDR3 DNA sequence: TGCGCCAGCAGCAGGACTAGCGGGGTACAAGAGACCCAGTACTTC. Amino acids: CASSRTSGVQETQYF. Drawing the rest from reference TRBV5-1 and TRBJ2-5, the complete variable domain is KAGVTQTPRYLIKTRGQQVTLSCSPISGHRSVSWYQQTPGQGLQFLFEYFSETQRNKGNFPGRFSGRQFSNSRSEMNVSTLELGDSALYLCASSRTSGVQETQYFGPGTRLLVL.

The chain links TRBV6-5 to TRBJ2-1; weak D call: TRBD2 (6 bases). The CDR3 covers 14 residues. Germline lookup yields CDR1 MNHEY and CDR2 SVGAGI. Trimming removed 6 bases at V and 10 bases at J, with 19 bases between. The CDR3 nucleotides read TGTGCCAGCAGGGAAGGGACTGCGTTCGGGGAGCAGTTCTTC. Translated, it gives CASREGTAFGEQFF.

As to this clone: The sample holds other DNA sequences that translate to the same CDR3. This chain connects TRBV6-1 to TRBJ1-5; no reliable D call. The CDR3 runs 12 residues. Germline V lookup: CDR1 MNHNS, CDR2 SASEGT. Trimming removed 8 bases from V and 0 bases from J, with 5 bases in between. The CDR3 nucleotides are TGTGCCAGCCGGGATAGCAATCAGCCCCAGCATTTT. Residues: CASRDSNQPQHF.

J is TRBJ1-1 and V is TRBV5-1; 9 bases are shared with TRBD1. Germline V gene lookup returns CDR1 SGHRS and CDR2 YFSETQ. The ends lost 4 bases at V and 2 bases at J; junction bases unmatched: 12. The CDR3 is made up of 17 amino acids. CDR3 protein: CASSPWTGDYLNTEAFF. The CDR3 nucleotides are TGCGCCAGCAGCCCCTGGACAGGGGATTACTTAAACACTGAAGCTTTCTTT.

In regard to this clone: Mismatch with germline at one junction end may stem from a read error. The same CDR3 can be traced to other DNA sequences in this sample. The chain couples TRBV18 to TRBJ2-5, with 9 bases aligning to TRBD1. The germline V gene has CDR1 KGHSH and CDR2 LQKENI. The CDR3 consists of 14 residues. The CDR3 here is CASSPQGAGETQYF. CDR3 nucleotide sequence: TGTGCCAGCTCGCCACAGGGGGCCGGAGAGACCCAGTACTTC.

The chain is built from TRBV10-3 and TRBJ2-1; D is possibly TRBD2 (7 bases). Germline V lookup: CDR1 ENHRY, CDR2 SYGVKD. V was cut by 10 bases and J by 5 bases, with 15 bases left in between. This CDR3 contains 13 residues. As DNA, the CDR3 is TGTGCCACCTTTGGGGGGGCACACAATGAGCAGTTCTTC. Its protein product is CATFGGAHNEQFF.

The rearrangement joins TRBV30 to TRBJ1-4; a weak D match, TRBD1 (5 bases). The V and J ends lost 1 base and 1 base respectively, with 7 bases between them. The CDR3 extends over 14 amino acids. CDR1 is GTSNPN and CDR2 is SVGIG in the germline V gene (reference sequence). The CDR3: CAWSDGGTNEKLFF. The CDR3, as DNA: TGTGCCTGGAGTGATGGGGGAACTAATGAAAAACTGTTTTTT. Combining the CDR3 with reference TRBV30 and TRBJ1-4 gives the whole variable domain SQTIHQWPATLVQPVGSPLSLECTVEGTSNPNLYWYRQAAGRGLQLLFYSVGIGQISSEVPQNLSASRPQDRQFILSSKKLLLSDSGFYLCAWSDGGTNEKLFFGSGTQLSVL.

The rearrangement uses TRBV6-5 and TRBJ2-2; a possible D gene is TRBD1 (5 bases). Trimming removed 6 bases from V and 7 bases from J, with 18 bases in between. Germline CDR1 and CDR2: MNHEY and SVGAGI. The CDR3 covers 15 residues. The DNA for the CDR3 is TGTGCCAGCAGATCTGACAGCCGGAGTAGCGGGGAGCTGTTTTTT. This gives the protein CASRSDSRSSGELFF.

The chain employs TRBV5-1 and TRBJ2-7; TRBD1 matches at 7 bases. The ends lost 1 base at V and 3 bases at J; junction bases unmatched: 4. The CDR3 is 14 amino acids. Germline V lookup: CDR1 SGHRS, CDR2 YFSETQ. CDR3 region: CASSLRGTDYEQYF. The CDR3 bases are TGCGCCAGCAGCTTGAGGGGGACAGACTACGAGCAGTACTTC.

The rearrangement joins TRBV11-2 to TRBJ2-4; no clear D gene. Germline CDR1 SGHAT, CDR2 FQNNGV. CDR3 length equals 15 residues. With 1 base removed from V and 1 base from J, the gap between germline ends came to 8 bases. DNA for the CDR3: TGTGCCAGCAGCTTAGTGGGCTTGGCCAAAAACATTCAGTACTTC. This gives the protein CASSLVGLAKNIQYF.

The V call is TRBV5-5, the J call TRBJ2-3; TRBD1 matches 9 bases. The CDR3 consists of 15 residues. Germline assignment: CDR1 SGHKS and CDR2 YYEKEE (reference sequence). The V segment lost 5 bases and the J segment 1 base; nucleotides outside the gene matches: 5. As DNA, the CDR3 is TGTGCCAGCAGGCCGGGACAGGGAGGCACAGATACGCAGTATTTT. It encodes CASRPGQGGTDTQYF.

The rearrangement uses TRBV27 and TRBJ2-3, with 8 bases that match TRBD1. Germline V lookup: CDR1 MNHEY, CDR2 SMNVEV (reference sequence). V shed 6 bases and J 6 bases; nucleotides not matched to a gene: 5. The CDR3 sequence is 13 residues long. CDR3 in amino acids: CASRPDRDDTQYF. In DNA form, the CDR3 reads TGTGCCAGCAGACCGGACAGGGATGATACGCAGTATTTT.

About this clone: Other DNA sequences from this sample encode an identical CDR3 as well. The chain links TRBV5-1 to TRBJ2-3; TRBD1 aligns across 9 bases. This CDR3 comprises 15 residues. Germline values: CDR1 SGHRS, CDR2 YFSETQ. The J segment lost 2 bases and the V segment lost 0 bases, leaving 1 base of the junction unmatched. The CDR3 spells CASSLDRGLTDTQYF. In DNA form, the CDR3 reads TGCGCCAGCAGCTTGGACAGGGGGCTCACAGATACGCAGTATTTT.

V is TRBV7-9 and J is TRBJ1-2; D gene unclear. This CDR3 contains 14 residues. Trimming cost V 3 bases and J 4 bases, with 12 bases left between them. CDR1 SEHNR and CDR2 FQNEAQ come from the germline V gene (reference sequence). CDR3 coding DNA: TGTGCCAGCAGCTTGGTCCGGGTCCCCTATGGCTACACCTTC. Protein: CASSLVRVPYGYTF.

A note on this clone: This may come from a read error, since a much larger clone is one base off. The sample contains more than one DNA sequence encoding this CDR3. The V and J genes are TRBV7-2 and TRBJ1-2; no definite D call. Trimming took 0 bases from V and 2 from J, leaving 1 base between them. Germline V gene sequence: CDR1 SGHTA, CDR2 FQGNSA. This CDR3 has 12 amino acids. The CDR3 sequence: CASSLANYGYTF. As DNA, the CDR3 is TGTGCCAGCAGCTTAGCGAACTATGGCTACACCTTC.